The 25 T cell receptor beta chains reported below all come from one sample, sequenced in a study of shared clonotypes between healthy human individuals. Repertoires were generated with immunoSEQ multiplex PCR, while TCRdb's copy carries only in-frame clones and drops some. Of fewer than 550,000 clones listed, 75% to 80% were seen once; the top ten hold approximately 12%. The sequencing sample was made of PBMCs. Source of these receptors: a middle-aged woman in good health. Some clones in this sample may be carry-over from other donors' samples.

V gene TRBV18 combines with J gene TRBJ2-3; a weak D match, TRBD1 (5 bases). Germline CDR1 KGHSH, CDR2 LQKENI. V dropped 4 bases and J dropped 6 bases, with 17 bases sitting between them. The CDR3 is 15 amino acids. The DNA of the CDR3 is TGTGCCAGCTCACAGACAGCCGGTGGGGTTGATACGCAGTATTTT. Its translation: CASSQTAGGVDTQYF.

This chain links TRBV5-4 with TRBJ2-3, with 12 bases identical to TRBD2. This CDR3 comprises 17 residues. Germline CDR1 is SGHNT and CDR2 is YYREEE (reference sequence). V gave up 4 bases and J gave up 0 bases; unmatched junction bases: 6. The CDR3 sequence is CASSRGLAGTSTDTQYF. Here the CDR3 DNA reads TGTGCCAGCAGCCGAGGACTAGCGGGGACTAGCACAGATACGCAGTATTTT.

This chain joins TRBV9 and TRBJ1-2, with D unresolved. CDR3 length: 12 residues. V lost 3 bases and J lost 7, with 10 bases in between. The germline CDR1 and CDR2 sequences are SGDLS and YYNGEE. The CDR3 loop is CASSGAEFGYTF. CDR3 sequence (DNA): TGTGCCAGCAGCGGCGCAGAGTTTGGCTACACCTTC.

The chain recombines TRBV19 with TRBJ1-2; weak D call: TRBD1 (5 bases). Germline CDR1 reads LNHDA; CDR2 reads SQIVND (reference sequence). The length of the CDR3 is 14 residues. V was cut by 4 bases and J by 4 bases, with 13 bases left in between. This chain's CDR3 is CASSNDREAYGYTF. The DNA of the CDR3 is TGTGCCAGTAGTAACGACAGAGAAGCCTATGGCTACACCTTC.

The V and J genes are TRBV5-6 and TRBJ2-3; tentatively, D is TRBD2 (5 bases). There are 16 residues in the CDR3. The germline V gene encodes CDR1 SGHDT and CDR2 YYEEEE. The V end lost 6 bases, the J end lost 5 bases, and 22 bases lay between the germline ends. The CDR3 sequence is CASIVGGSWSLDTQYF. The DNA for the CDR3 is TGTGCCAGCATCGTGGGTGGGAGTTGGAGTTTAGATACGCAGTATTTT.

The chain uses TRBV15 and TRBJ2-1; TRBD2 agrees at 9 bases. V lost 0 bases, J lost 12 bases, and 18 bases stayed unmatched. This CDR3 is 18 amino acids long. CDR1 and CDR2 from the germline V gene are LNHNV and YYDKDF (reference sequence). The CDR3 is CATSRDPRWGREGPRQFF. The DNA of the CDR3 is TGTGCCACCAGCAGAGATCCGCGCTGGGGGCGGGAGGGCCCTCGGCAGTTCTTC.

The chain is built from TRBV11-1 and TRBJ1-1; the match to TRBD1 covers 9 bases. The germline gives CDR1 SGHAT, CDR2 FQDESV (reference sequence). V shed 5 bases, J shed 4 bases, and the junction held 2 bases outside the gene matches. The CDR3 runs to 13 residues. The CDR3 DNA sequence: TGTGCCAGCAGCCCGGACAGGGGCACTGAAGCTTTCTTT. This sequence encodes CASSPDRGTEAFF. The full variable domain, completed using reference TRBV11-1 and TRBJ1-1, is EAEVAQSPRYKITEKSQAVAFWCDPISGHATLYWYRQILGQGPELLVQFQDESVVDDSQLPKDRFSAERLKGVDSTLKIQPAELGDSAMYLCASSPDRGTEAFFGQGTRLTVV.

This rearrangement joins TRBV27 to TRBJ2-3, with 8 bases aligning to TRBD1. The CDR3 is 12 amino acids. The germline V gene encodes CDR1 MNHEY and CDR2 SMNVEV (reference sequence). J was trimmed by 4 bases and V by 7 bases; bases with no gene match: 1. The CDR3 nucleotides read TGTGCCAGCAAACAGGGGGCAGATACGCAGTATTTT. The encoded protein is CASKQGADTQYF.

The V and J genes are TRBV28 and TRBJ2-6; TRBD1 is a possible D gene (5 bases). CDR3 length equals 17 residues. V gave up 3 bases and J gave up 0 bases, with 12 bases separating them. Per germline, CDR1 MDHEN and CDR2 SYDVKM. This chain's CDR3 is CASSFLTDSSGANVLTF. In nucleotides, the CDR3 is TGTGCCAGCAGTTTCCTGACAGACAGCTCTGGGGCCAACGTCCTGACTTTC.

This chain links TRBV28 with TRBJ2-5; D might be TRBD2 (6 bases). Trimming took 4 bases from V and 4 from J, leaving 19 bases between them. The CDR3 runs to 16 residues. The germline CDR1 and CDR2 sequences are MDHEN and SYDVKM. The CDR3 sequence is CASSYPLGGALETQYF. CDR3 sequence (DNA): TGTGCCAGCAGTTACCCCTTAGGAGGGGCTTTAGAGACCCAGTACTTC.

In this sample, this clone turned up a few times. J is TRBJ1-2 and V is TRBV27; a possible D gene is TRBD1 (5 bases). V dropped 5 bases and J dropped 5 bases, with 21 bases sitting between them. This CDR3 is built from 16 residues. CDR1 and CDR2 from the germline V gene are MNHEY and SMNVEV (reference sequence). Here the CDR3 DNA reads TGTGCCAGCAGTCCTCCTCTCAGGTCCGGGGCTTATGGCTACACCTTC. Amino acid sequence: CASSPPLRSGAYGYTF.

This clone turned up a few times. Other DNA sequences in the same sample also yield this CDR3. The genes are TRBV5-1 and TRBJ2-1, with TRBD2 matching over 11 bases. J gave up 4 bases and V 0 bases, and 0 bases lay outside the gene matches. Germline loops: CDR1 SGHRS, CDR2 YFSETQ. The CDR3 runs to 15 residues. The CDR3: CASSLGLAGYNEQFF. The DNA of the CDR3 is TGCGCCAGCAGCTTGGGACTAGCGGGATACAATGAGCAGTTCTTC.

Comment on this clone: This could be a read error, since a much larger clone is one nucleotide away. This rearrangement joins TRBV15 to TRBJ1-4, with 10 bases identical to TRBD1. CDR3 length equals 16 residues. Germline lookup yields CDR1 LNHNV and CDR2 YYDKDF (reference sequence). The CDR3 here is CAASRDGGQGFEKLFF. The CDR3 DNA follows: TGTGCCGCCAGCAGAGATGGGGGACAGGGGTTTGAAAAACTGTTTTTT.

The chain couples TRBV9 to TRBJ2-1, with D perhaps TRBD2 (6 bases). Per the germline V gene, CDR1 is SGDLS and CDR2 is YYNGEE. The CDR3 length is 15 residues. Trimming cost V 0 bases and J 1 base, with 8 bases left between them. The CDR3 region is CASSVGDFSYNEQFF. The CDR3 DNA reads TGTGCCAGCAGCGTAGGGGACTTTTCCTACAATGAGCAGTTCTTC.

The chain is built from TRBV9 and TRBJ1-2; 7 bases fit TRBD1. The junction had 8 bases not matched to a gene; V was cut back by 0 bases and J by 3 bases. Germline values: CDR1 SGDLS, CDR2 YYNGEE. This CDR3 has 16 amino acids. The CDR3 DNA follows: TGTGCCAGCAGCGTAGGAGGTAGGGGGCTCGACTATGGCTACACCTTC. Protein sequence: CASSVGGRGLDYGYTF.

The chain carries TRBV20-1 and TRBJ2-1; no reliable D call. Deletions cut 8 bases from V and 9 bases from J, with 14 bases between. There are 11 residues in the CDR3. From germline, CDR1 is DFQATT and CDR2 SNEGSKA (reference sequence). DNA for the CDR3: TGCAGTTTCCAAAGGGAAACTGAGCAGTTCTTC. Amino acids: CSFQRETEQFF.

The chain has TRBV27 and TRBJ2-3; 11 bases map to TRBD2. Trimming took 3 bases from V and 4 from J; bases not matched to a gene: 9. Per the germline V gene, CDR1 is MNHEY and CDR2 is SMNVEV (reference sequence). The CDR3 has 17 amino acids. DNA of the CDR3: TGTGCCAGCAGTTTTATCGTAGCGGGAGGGCCGGCAGATACGCAGTATTTT. It is translated as CASSFIVAGGPADTQYF.

This clone was detected a few times. This sequence joins TRBV7-9 and TRBJ1-5; 9 nucleotides agree with TRBD1. The CDR3 is 15 amino acids. V lost 1 base and J lost 2; bases outside the gene matches: 0. Germline assignment: CDR1 SEHNR and CDR2 FQNEAQ (reference sequence). The CDR3 nucleotides are TGTGCCAGCAGCTTAGGGACAGGGGGCAATCAGCCCCAGCATTTT. It is translated as CASSLGTGGNQPQHF.

V is TRBV5-1 and J is TRBJ2-7, with 13 bases matching TRBD2. J was trimmed by 6 bases and V by 4 bases; bases with no gene match: 10. The CDR3 sequence is 16 residues long. From germline, CDR1 is SGHRS and CDR2 YFSETQ. CDR3 sequence: CASSPTRLAGGSEQYF. The DNA for the CDR3 is TGCGCCAGCAGCCCAACCCGACTAGCGGGGGGATCCGAGCAGTACTTC.

The genes are TRBV28 and TRBJ1-1; D perhaps matches TRBD1 (5 bases). Per germline, CDR1 MDHEN and CDR2 SYDVKM. CDR3 length: 16 amino acids. V dropped 3 bases and J dropped 1 base, with 15 bases sitting between them. The DNA of the CDR3 is TGTGCCAGCAGTTTTTATGAGGGGCGGGGGAACACTGAAGCTTTCTTT. It codes for CASSFYEGRGNTEAFF.

This rearrangement joins TRBV6-6 to TRBJ2-1; a weak D match, TRBD1 (5 bases). This CDR3 contains 15 residues. The germline V gene has CDR1 MNHNY and CDR2 SVGAGI (reference sequence). Trimming pared 4 bases from V and 2 bases from J, leaving 12 bases between. CDR3 residues: CASSSLPGTYNEQFF. DNA of the CDR3: TGTGCCAGCAGTTCCTTGCCAGGGACCTACAATGAGCAGTTCTTC.

The chain joins TRBV25-1 to TRBJ2-2; the D is unclear. CDR3 length equals 13 residues. The germline V and J ends were trimmed by 5 bases and 0 bases, with 4 bases remaining between them. Germline V gene data show CDR1 as MGHDK and CDR2 as SYGVNS. DNA for the CDR3: TGTGCCAGCAGTCCGGCGAACACCGGGGAGCTGTTTTTT. This translates into CASSPANTGELFF.

This clone was found a few times. This chain joins TRBV4-2 and TRBJ2-1; TRBD2 matches 7 bases. The germline V gene has CDR1 LGHNA and CDR2 YNFKEQ. Trimming cost V 4 bases and J 8 bases; bases outside gene matches: 14. This CDR3 region has 16 residues. The CDR3, as DNA: TGTGCCAGCAGCCCCCAGGCGGGAGACGTGGGTGATGAGCAGTTCTTC. Encoded protein: CASSPQAGDVGDEQFF.

The chain employs TRBV6-6 and TRBJ2-7; D is uncertain. Deletions cut 8 bases from V and 6 bases from J, with 11 bases between. CDR1 is MNHNY and CDR2 is SVGAGI in the germline V gene (reference sequence). This CDR3 comprises 11 residues. CDR3 nucleotides: TGTGCCAGCCACTACATGGGCGAGCAGTACTTC. Amino acid sequence: CASHYMGEQYF.

V is TRBV9 and J is TRBJ2-5, with 10 nucleotides matching TRBD2. The junction had 4 bases not matched to a gene; V was cut back by 3 bases and J by 2 bases. Germline assignment: CDR1 SGDLS and CDR2 YYNGEE. The CDR3 loop spans 15 amino acids. This CDR3 reads CASSGSGRPQETQYF. The CDR3 nucleotides are TGTGCCAGCAGCGGTAGCGGGAGGCCTCAAGAGACCCAGTACTTC.